This TCR beta chain came from a study of beta chain features in type 1 diabetes (dated by TCRdb to the late 2010s). Regarding the research as a whole: Patients and healthy donors did not differ in mean age, gender distribution, total cell number or subset yield. Whereas all 28 donors provided naive and central memory subsets, regulatory and stem cell-like memory subsets were isolated from just 8 patients and about 8 healthy donors. In the study, TCRB repertoires of sorted circulating CD4+ T cell subsets from recently diagnosed type 1 diabetes patients were compared with those of matched healthy donors. Across all samples, almost 110 million sorted cells were examined, and cell number per subset correlated strongly with RNA yield.

Each donor gave one peripheral blood draw, averaging about 100 mL, which was collected into heparinised tubes. A BD FACSAria II and a panel including CD45RO, CCR7, CD25, CD127, CD95 and CD27 were used to sort naive, central memory, regulatory and stem cell-like memory CD4+ T cells. Every sorted population had a purity above 95%. PBMCs were isolated immediately by Lymphoprep density gradient centrifugation and stained directly without culture. To minimize batch effects, samples were stained and sorted in pairs, one healthy donor with one patient per experiment. The table lists this clone with a few counts. Its antigen specificity is not known. No quality values exist for individual bases; no much larger clone is one base distant. All of the isolated RNA was reverse transcribed with the High Capacity cDNA Reverse Transcription Kit, so expressed TCRB transcripts were sequenced. Deep immunoSEQ sequencing was applied to naive, central memory and regulatory T cell samples, giving an average of about 3.4 million total reads per sample. Sorted cells were lysed in RLT buffer, and RNA was extracted using DNase-treated RNeasy Micro or Mini kits according to cell number. Each cell subset was processed separately to prevent cross-contamination, with patient and healthy donor samples processed together. Using the immunoSEQ multiplex PCR, TCRB sequences were amplified from cDNA into 87-bp fragments spanning the CDR3 region. Sequencing of the amplicons was done on the Illumina HiSeq platform. For the original study's pipeline: Synthetic template baselines were used to correct PCR bias computationally, reads within Hamming distance 2 were collapsed together, and singletons that could not be merged were discarded. Reads were aligned to IMGT to assign V, D and J genes, CDR3 length, and insertions or deletions at six rearrangement sites. Within each subset, clonotype counts were normalized to sorted cell number, and only after that were true diversity and Gini coefficients computed with the tcR R package. The overlap coefficient, calculated on TCRB nucleotide sequences, was used to quantify repertoire sharing. As a proxy for the pre-selection repertoire, out-of-frame TCRB sequences from naive cells were analyzed. TCRdb limited this immuneACCESS table to in-frame rearrangements with V and J called. A share of clones is missing; checked studies link under half to unresolved V genes, and the rest is unexplained. That table is the source of V, J and clone size, and D and trimming were worked out from the DNA. This sample gives under 550,000 clones in total; about an eighth of them show up just once. Together, the top ten hold 0.046% of the sample.

What the study reported, not specific to this receptor: The naive, central memory and regulatory TCRB repertoires appeared to resemble one another more closely among patients than among healthy donors. Shorter templates might have been favored by PCR, but patient and control samples were amplified and corrected together, so both groups would have been affected equally by any skew. Fewer insertions and more nucleotide deletions at VDJ recombination sites were observed in patients with type 1 diabetes, implying thymic rearrangement abnormalities. Because small numbers of individuals were included in the HLA sub-analyses, any influence of HLA type on TCRB rearrangement was left unresolved. Sequencing cDNA rather than genomic DNA could over-represent highly expressing activated cells, although activation and CD3 levels did not differ between groups. In all four CD4+ subsets, TCRB CDR3 length was moderately but significantly shorter in type 1 diabetes patients.

According to the germline V gene, CDR1 reads SNHLY and CDR2 reads FYNNEI. Trimming removed 3 bases from V and 2 bases from J; the gene matches leave 3 bases unexplained. The CDR3 runs 14 residues from the cysteine to the phenylalanine. The read is trimmed to its CDR3 DNA, 42 bases read in frame from base 1. Specimen: naive CD4+ T cells from blood. The sample's cell subset or site label, in plain terms: true naive CD4+ T cells. The clonotype was recovered from a woman in her late teens or twenties in good health. The sequence joins TRBV2 to TRBJ2-5; 7 central bases correspond to TRBD1. The CDR3 protein sequence reads: CASSEDRLQETQYF. In nucleotides, the sequence is TGTGCCAGCAGTGAGGACAGGCTACAAGAGACCCAGTACTTC.